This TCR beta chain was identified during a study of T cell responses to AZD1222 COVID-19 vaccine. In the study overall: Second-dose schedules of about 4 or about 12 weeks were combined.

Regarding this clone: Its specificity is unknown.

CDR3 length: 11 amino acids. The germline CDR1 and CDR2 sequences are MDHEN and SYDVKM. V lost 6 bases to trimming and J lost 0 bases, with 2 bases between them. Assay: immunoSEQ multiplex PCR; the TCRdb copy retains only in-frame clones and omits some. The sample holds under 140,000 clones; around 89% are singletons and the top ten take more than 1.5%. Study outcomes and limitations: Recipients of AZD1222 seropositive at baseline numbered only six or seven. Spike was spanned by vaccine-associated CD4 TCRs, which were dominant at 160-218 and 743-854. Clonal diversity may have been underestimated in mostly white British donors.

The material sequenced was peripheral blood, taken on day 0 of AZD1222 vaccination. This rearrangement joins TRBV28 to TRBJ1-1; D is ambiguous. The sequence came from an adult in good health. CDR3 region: CASRMNTEAFF. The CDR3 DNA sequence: TGTGCCAGCAGGATGAACACTGAAGCTTTCTTT.